The sequence of this T cell receptor beta chain was determined in a study of blood T cell repertoires in COVID-19. For the study at large: Collection of acute and convalescent COVID-19 samples took place in the United States, Italy and Spain. The cDNA or gDNA used as material had been derived from T cells, B-cell-depleted T cells, or PBMCs.

Authors' data handling: It was from reference gene primer amplification that nucleated cell counts were estimated. The data were produced by immunoSEQ multiplex PCR, yet TCRdb's version contains in-frame clones alone and is incomplete. V, J and clone size were drawn from that table, and D and trimming were deduced from the DNA. Seen here are around 62,000 clones, 85% observed once, and the top ten hold around 23%. V dropped 6 bases and J dropped 5 bases, with 13 bases sitting between them. The CDR3 totals 13 residues. CDR1 and CDR2 from the germline V gene are SGHNT and YENEEA. The sequenced material came from peripheral blood. The sequence came from a man in his fifties with acute or convalescent COVID-19. This rearrangement joins TRBV11-3 to TRBJ1-1; TRBD1 might be the D (6 bases). The CDR3 protein is CASRKSGETEAFF. The CDR3 region has the DNA TGTGCCAGCAGAAAGTCAGGGGAAACTGAAGCTTTCTTT.